Listed below are T cell receptor beta chains from one sample, sequenced in a study of blood T cell repertoires in COVID-19. Libraries were prepared by immunoSEQ multiplex PCR; TCRdb keeps only in-frame clonotypes and omits some of them. The data show some 670,000 clones, with 90% seen just once and approximately 0.25% held by the top ten. Sequencing was carried out using peripheral blood. Source of these receptors: a woman aged 18-29 years with acute or convalescent COVID-19. Each CDR3 is given with its conserved first and last residue. Fields, in order: D gene, J gene, V gene, clone size, CDR3 protein, CDR3 DNA. A D gene is named only where the DNA matches it firmly. Not all rows give a size; the values are once, few, many and, for expanded clones, a class.

D: TRBD1; J: TRBJ1-3; V: TRBV19; size: NA; CDR3: CASTPTGGKGNTIYF; DNA: TGTGCCAGTACCCCGACAGGGGGCAAGGGAAACACCATATATTTT
D: NA; J: TRBJ2-3; V: TRBV7-6; size: NA; CDR3: CASSLRDSVKKDTQYF; DNA: TGTGCCAGCAGCTTACGTGATAGCGTGAAGAAAGATACGCAGTATTTT
D: TRBD1; J: TRBJ2-1; V: TRBV30; size: few; CDR3: CASTGTGRMDEQFF; DNA: TGTGCCTCTACCGGGACAGGGCGTATGGATGAGCAGTTCTTC
D: TRBD1; J: TRBJ1-2; V: TRBV6-4; size: NA; CDR3: CASSDSGGGAEGYTF; DNA: TGTGCCAGCAGTGACTCCGGAGGGGGCGCGGAGGGCTACACCTTC
D: TRBD2; J: TRBJ2-7; V: TRBV9; size: NA; CDR3: CASSVGPGGQYEQYF; DNA: TGTGCCAGCAGCGTAGGACCGGGGGGGCAATACGAGCAGTACTTC
D: NA; J: TRBJ2-2; V: TRBV15; size: NA; CDR3: CATSRDRDTFTGELFF; DNA: TGTGCCACCAGCAGAGATAGGGACACCTTCACCGGGGAGCTGTTTTTT
D: NA; J: TRBJ2-3; V: TRBV7-3; size: NA; CDR3: CASSLRAGRESTDTQYF; DNA: TGTGCCAGCAGCTTAAGGGCAGGCCGTGAATCCACAGATACGCAGTATTTT
D: NA; J: TRBJ2-3; V: TRBV28; size: NA; CDR3: CASNSLGTHGDTQYF; DNA: TGTGCCAGCAACTCGCTGGGTACCCACGGGGATACGCAGTATTTT
D: TRBD2; J: TRBJ2-4; V: TRBV27; size: NA; CDR3: CASSWGGVAKNIQYF; DNA: TGTGCCAGCTCCTGGGGGGGGGTAGCCAAAAACATTCAGTACTTC
D: NA; J: TRBJ1-2; V: TRBV4-3; size: NA; CDR3: CASSLAGNRLGYTF; DNA: TGCGCCAGCAGCCTAGCGGGGAACAGGCTTGGCTACACCTTC
D: NA; J: TRBJ1-3; V: TRBV5-1; size: NA; CDR3: CASSLTGTRGNTIYF; DNA: TGCGCCAGCAGCTTGACTGGGACTAGGGGAAACACCATATATTTT
D: TRBD1; J: TRBJ2-1; V: TRBV29-1; size: NA; CDR3: CSVEDPRTGQVYNEQFF; DNA: TGCAGCGTTGAAGACCCTAGAACGGGACAGGTATACAATGAGCAGTTCTTC
D: NA; J: TRBJ1-2; V: TRBV18; size: NA; CDR3: CASSPDQGIYGYTF; DNA: TGTGCCAGCTCACCAGATCAGGGGATCTATGGCTACACCTTC
D: TRBD1; J: TRBJ1-2; V: TRBV12-3/TRBV12-4; size: NA; CDR3: CASSVDRVASSFF; DNA: TGTGCCAGCAGTGTCGACAGGGTGGCGAGTTCGTTCTTC
D: NA; J: TRBJ1-2; V: TRBV7-2; size: NA; CDR3: CASSLSGGPGDGYTF; DNA: TGTGCCAGCAGCTTAAGCGGGGGGCCAGGGGATGGCTACACCTTC
D: NA; J: TRBJ2-1; V: TRBV24-1; size: NA; CDR3: CATSGRLNSYNEQFF; DNA: TGTGCCACCAGTGGTAGACTTAACTCGTACAATGAGCAGTTCTTC
D: TRBD1; J: TRBJ1-2; V: TRBV15; size: NA; CDR3: CATSNPLRDREDWGYTF; DNA: TGTGCCACCAGCAATCCCCTCCGGGACAGGGAAGATTGGGGCTACACCTTC
D: TRBD1; J: TRBJ1-2; V: TRBV7-2; size: NA; CDR3: CASSPGDRSRGYTF; DNA: TGTGCCAGCAGCCCCGGGGACAGGTCTAGAGGCTACACCTTC
D: TRBD2; J: TRBJ2-1; V: TRBV7-2; size: NA; CDR3: CASSPWDVGGNEQFF; DNA: TGTGCCAGCAGCCCATGGGACGTGGGGGGGAATGAGCAGTTCTTC
D: TRBD1; J: TRBJ1-1; V: TRBV27; size: once; CDR3: CASSLGQLAGEAFF; DNA: TGTGCCAGCAGTTTGGGACAGTTAGCCGGTGAAGCTTTCTTT
D: TRBD1; J: TRBJ1-2; V: TRBV25-1; size: NA; CDR3: CASSVTGQGSGYTF; DNA: TGTGCCAGCAGTGTTACCGGACAGGGGAGTGGCTACACCTTC
D: NA; J: TRBJ1-5; V: TRBV11-2; size: NA; CDR3: CASSLAGRGAQPQHF; DNA: TGTGCCAGCAGCTTAGCGGGTCGGGGGGCTCAGCCCCAGCATTTT
D: NA; J: TRBJ2-3; V: TRBV2; size: NA; CDR3: CASRDLGAPYTDTQYF; DNA: TGTGCCAGCAGGGACTTAGGAGCGCCCTACACAGATACGCAGTATTTT